This TCR beta chain was identified during a study of identical twins. Study-wide points: Conclusions relied on cross-sectional statistical analysis, not following the same donors. Fewer insertions marked abundant cord blood beta clonotypes; young adult naive trended weakly, memory not at all.

Turning to this clonotype: Its antigen is currently unknown.

TCRdb redid the calling of the 5' RACE reads with MiXCR, one entry per CDR3 protein. This sample yields a few hundred thousand distinct CDR3 sequences, of which roughly an eighth are seen a single time; about 0.94% belongs to the top ten. Germline V lookup: CDR1 SNHLY, CDR2 FYNNEI. This CDR3 region has 13 residues. V was trimmed by 0 bases and J by 0 bases, leaving 2 bases between them. This sample was shared with a second study, whose subject was yellow fever vaccine responses in identical twins.

The sample comprised CD4+ T cells sorted from blood. The source is a woman younger than 35 in good health. The rearrangement links TRBV2 to TRBJ1-1, with D unresolved. The CDR3 DNA follows: TGTGCCAGCAGTGAAGCCATGAACACTGAAGCTTTCTTT. The encoded protein is CASSEAMNTEAFF.